The 7 T cell receptor beta chains below come from one sample, sequenced in a study of neurological immune-mediated disorders. Via MiXCR, TCRdb re-called the 5' RACE reads, giving one row per CDR3 protein. The repertoire holds almost 30,000 distinct CDR3 sequences, with roughly an eighth as singletons. Sequenced sample: PBMCs. These receptors were obtained from a woman aged 60 to 75 in good health.

The table lists this clonotype with many counts. The chain couples TRBV3-1 to TRBJ2-1, with 9 bases lining up with TRBD2. V lost 1 base and J lost 4; bases outside the gene matches: 5. The CDR3 extends over 16 amino acids. From germline, CDR1 is LGHDT and CDR2 YNNKEL (reference sequence). This CDR3 is CASSQGAGGSYNEQFF. CDR3 DNA: TGTGCCAGCAGCCAAGGAGCGGGGGGTAGTTACAATGAGCAGTTCTTC.

This clonotype was counted at least ten times. V and J are TRBV7-6 and TRBJ2-7, with TRBD2 matching 8 bases. Germline V gene lookup returns CDR1 SGHVS and CDR2 FNYEAQ. The CDR3 consists of 15 residues. V was clipped by 2 bases and J by 3 bases; unmatched bases: 6. Here the CDR3 reads CASSLLAGGRYEQYF. The DNA of the CDR3 is TGTGCCAGCAGCTTACTGGCGGGGGGCCGCTACGAGCAGTACTTC.

This clonotype has a count of ten or more. The chain uses TRBV5-1 and TRBJ1-6; tentative D call: TRBD1 (6 bases). This CDR3 contains 15 residues. The germline CDR1 and CDR2 sequences are SGHRS and YFSETQ. Deletions cut 0 bases from V and 5 bases from J, with 9 bases between. The CDR3 bases are TGCGCCAGCAGCTTGGCAGGGGATAATAATTCACCCCTCCACTTT. The encoded protein is CASSLAGDNNSPLHF.

This clonotype was observed many times. The V call is TRBV5-1, the J call TRBJ2-1; the D call may be TRBD1 or TRBD2 (5 bases each). The CDR3 has 16 residues. V was trimmed by 4 bases and J by 8 bases, leaving 22 bases between them. In germline, CDR1 is SGHRS, CDR2 YFSETQ. The CDR3 DNA reads TGCGCCAGCAGCAACTGGAGGACATCCCCCGAGGATGAGCAGTTCTTC. Its translation: CASSNWRTSPEDEQFF.

This clonotype is termed medium-sized. The CDR3 loop is CASSQDRDSSDTQYF. The DNA of the CDR3 is TGCGCCAGCAGCCAAGATAGGGATTCCTCAGATACGCAGTATTTT. The rearrangement links TRBV4-3 to TRBJ2-3; D is unresolved. Trimming removed 0 bases from V and 4 bases from J, with 11 bases in between. The germline CDR1 and CDR2 sequences are LGHNA and YSLEER. This CDR3 region has 15 residues.

This clonotype appeared many times. The chain has TRBV20-1 and TRBJ2-7; 8 bases are a match to TRBD2. V shed 2 bases and J 4 bases; nucleotides not matched to a gene: 4. Per germline, CDR1 DFQATT and CDR2 SNEGSKA (reference sequence). This CDR3 contains 13 residues. CDR3 nucleotide sequence: TGCAGTGCTAGAATGCCTAGCGGGTACGAGCAGTACTTC. Translating it yields CSARMPSGYEQYF.

This clonotype was seen at least ten times. This chain links TRBV20-1 with TRBJ2-6; D unclear. The CDR3 totals 13 residues. The V gene lost 0 bases and the J gene lost 1 base, with 1 base spanning the gap. CDR1 and CDR2 (germline): DFQATT, SNEGSKA (reference sequence). In DNA, the CDR3 is TGCAGTGCTAGAGATTCTGGGGCCAACGTCCTGACTTTC. Its translation is CSARDSGANVLTF.